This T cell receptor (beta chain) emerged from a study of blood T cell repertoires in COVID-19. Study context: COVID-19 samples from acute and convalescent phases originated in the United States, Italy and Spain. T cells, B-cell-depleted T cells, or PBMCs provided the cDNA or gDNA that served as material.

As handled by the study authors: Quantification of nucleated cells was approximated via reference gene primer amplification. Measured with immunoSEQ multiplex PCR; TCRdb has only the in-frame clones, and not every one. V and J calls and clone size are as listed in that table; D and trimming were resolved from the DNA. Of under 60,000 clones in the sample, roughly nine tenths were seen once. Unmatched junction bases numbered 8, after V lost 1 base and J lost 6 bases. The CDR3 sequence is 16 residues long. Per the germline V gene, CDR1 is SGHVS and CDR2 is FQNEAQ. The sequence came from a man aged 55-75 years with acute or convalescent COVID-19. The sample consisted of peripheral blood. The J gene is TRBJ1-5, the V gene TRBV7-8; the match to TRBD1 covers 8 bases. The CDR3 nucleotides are TGTGCCAGCAGCTTAGGTAACAGGGGGTTGGGTCAGCCCCAGCATTTT. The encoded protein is CASSLGNRGLGQPQHF.